One T cell receptor (beta chain) is described in this entry. The antigen is not known. Treatment defined: oral pan-JAK inhibitor, 5-10 mg twice daily. This record comes from a study of CD8+ T cells in alopecia areata. Overall study context: Treated patients were dosed with oral tofacitinib, taking 5 to 10 mg twice daily. Severity scores in treated patients reflected the percentage of scalp affected.

Once RNA had been extracted, it was reverse transcribed into cDNA to act as the sequencing template. Assay: immunoSEQ multiplex PCR; the TCRdb copy retains only in-frame clones and omits some. The table has about 280,000 clones, 58% seen once. CDR1 is SQVTM and CDR2 is ANQGSEA in the germline V gene. This CDR3 spans 13 amino acids. V shed 5 bases and J shed 1 base, with 11 bases lying between them. Whole-study findings and limits: The study also sequences resident alphabeta T cells of normal skin in scalp samples. Persistence of many expanded lesional clones was seen in scalp and blood during tofacitinib.

Material: CD4+ T cells sorted from blood, obtained at week 24, from a patient treated with tofacitinib. V usage is TRBV29-1 and J usage is TRBJ1-1; D is undetermined. The sequence derives from a human donor with alopecia areata. CDR3 protein: CSVSRGQNTEAFF. The CDR3 bases are TGCAGCGTTAGTCGCGGCCAGAACACTGAAGCTTTCTTT.